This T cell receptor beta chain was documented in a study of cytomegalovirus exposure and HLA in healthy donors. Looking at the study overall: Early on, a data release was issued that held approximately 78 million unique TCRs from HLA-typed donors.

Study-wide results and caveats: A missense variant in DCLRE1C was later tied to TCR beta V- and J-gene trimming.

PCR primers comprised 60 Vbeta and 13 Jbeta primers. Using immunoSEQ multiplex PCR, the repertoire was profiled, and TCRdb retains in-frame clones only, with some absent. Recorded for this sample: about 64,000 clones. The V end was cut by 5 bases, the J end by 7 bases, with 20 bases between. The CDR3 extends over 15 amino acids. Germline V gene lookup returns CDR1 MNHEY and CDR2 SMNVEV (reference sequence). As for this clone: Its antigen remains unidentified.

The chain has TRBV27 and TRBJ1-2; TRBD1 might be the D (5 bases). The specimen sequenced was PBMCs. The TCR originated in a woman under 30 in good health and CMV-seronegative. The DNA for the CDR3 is TGTGCCAGCAGTACACCGGGACCCCTAGCGAGTGGCTACACCTTC. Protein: CASSTPGPLASGYTF.